This is a list of T cell receptor beta chains from one sample in a study of early T cells in non-severe SARS-CoV-2 infection. TCRdb called the 5' RACE reads again in MiXCR, with one record for every CDR3 protein. The sample records 65,000 to 90,000 distinct CDR3 sequences, roughly 12% being singletons. The sample consisted of whole blood. These receptors came from an adult who was a healthcare worker with PCR-confirmed SARS-CoV-2 infection or an uninfected control (not recorded which). Each CDR3 is given with its conserved first and last residue. The order of the fields is D gene, V gene, clone size, J gene, CDR3 protein, CDR3 DNA. D genes are given only for firm matches. Only some rows state a clone size, as once, few, many or a class for expanded clones.

TRBD1	TRBV10-3	many	TRBJ1-2	CAITPNRDRGAPYGYTF	TGTGCCATCACCCCGAACCGGGACAGGGGGGCACCCTATGGCTACACCTTC
.	TRBV10-2	.	TRBJ1-4	CASIRRRGEKLFF	TGCGCCAGCATTCGACGGCGGGGCGAAAAACTGTTTTTT
.	TRBV12-3/TRBV12-4	many	TRBJ2-2	CASSLSGELFF	TGTGCCAGCAGTTTATCCGGGGAGCTGTTTTTT
.	TRBV14	many	TRBJ1-1	CASSQERRHMNTEAFF	TGTGCCAGCAGCCAAGAAAGGAGACACATGAACACTGAAGCTTTCTTT
TRBD2	TRBV6-1	many	TRBJ2-7	CASSVGDYGEQYF	TGTGCCAGCAGTGTGGGGGACTATGGCGAGCAGTACTTC
.	TRBV12-3/TRBV12-4	.	TRBJ2-6	CASSFASPLGANVLTF	TGTGCCAGCAGTTTTGCCTCCCCTCTCGGGGCCAACGTCCTGACTTTC
.	TRBV19	.	TRBJ2-5	CASSKGMEETQYF	TGTGCCAGTAGTAAGGGGATGGAAGAGACCCAGTACTTC
.	TRBV29-1	few	TRBJ2-1	CSVRSSYNEQFF	TGCAGCGTTAGGAGCTCCTACAATGAGCAGTTCTTC
.	TRBV7-6	.	TRBJ2-1	CASSFGGFNEQFF	TGTGCCAGCAGCTTTGGAGGGTTCAATGAGCAGTTCTTC
.	TRBV28	.	TRBJ2-1	CASSLLGLSNNEQFF	TGTGCCAGCAGTTTGTTGGGTCTTTCTAACAATGAGCAGTTCTTC
.	TRBV6-5	few	TRBJ2-7	CASRPPGPYEQYF	TGTGCCAGCAGACCACCAGGGCCCTACGAGCAGTACTTC
TRBD1	TRBV6-1	.	TRBJ1-4	CASSVEDRRLEKLFF	TGTGCCAGCAGTGTCGAGGACAGGCGACTCGAAAAACTGTTTTTT
.	TRBV29-1	many	TRBJ1-1	CSVGAMNTEAFF	TGCAGCGTTGGGGCTATGAACACTGAAGCTTTCTTT
.	TRBV5-1	few	TRBJ2-3	CASSTGRWLDTQYF	TGCGCCAGCAGCACGGGACGGTGGTTAGATACGCAGTATTTT
.	TRBV20-1	many	TRBJ2-5	CSGNRVEETQYF	TGCAGTGGGAACAGGGTAGAAGAGACCCAGTACTTC
.	TRBV3-1	.	TRBJ2-3	CASREGGHTDTQYF	TGTGCCAGCCGAGAGGGCGGCCACACAGATACGCAGTATTTT
TRBD2	TRBV27	.	TRBJ2-7	CASSLPPYETRLAGGLYEQYF	TGTGCCAGCAGTTTACCCCCATACGAAACGAGACTAGCGGGAGGGCTCTACGAGCAGTACTTC
.	TRBV14	.	TRBJ2-2	CASSQTGTGELFF	TGTGCCAGCAGCCAAACAGGCACCGGGGAGCTGTTTTTT
TRBD2	TRBV30	.	TRBJ2-1	CAWSPKGLAGGTGDNEQFF	TGTGCCTGGAGTCCCAAGGGACTAGCGGGAGGGACTGGGGACAATGAGCAGTTCTTC
.	TRBV28	few	TRBJ1-2	CASSAPGAATNYGYTF	TGTGCCAGCAGTGCCCCCGGGGCAGCGACAAACTATGGCTACACCTTC
.	TRBV5-1	few	TRBJ1-5	CASSLISNQPQHF	TGCGCCAGCAGCTTGATAAGCAATCAGCCCCAGCATTTT
.	TRBV6-5	few	TRBJ1-6	CASSSSLSNSPLHF	TGTGCCAGCAGCTCTTCCCTTTCAAATTCACCCCTCCACTTT
TRBD1	TRBV7-9	.	TRBJ2-3	CASSLRTGGDTQYF	TGTGCCAGCAGCCTCCGGACAGGGGGGGATACGCAGTATTTT
TRBD2	TRBV5-5	many	TRBJ2-1	CASSLKAGSSPGYNEQFF	TGTGCCAGCAGCTTGAAAGCGGGATCCTCTCCCGGGTACAATGAGCAGTTCTTC
TRBD1	TRBV19	few	TRBJ2-5	CASSPGTVQETQYF	TGTGCCAGTAGTCCCGGGACAGTCCAAGAGACCCAGTACTTC
TRBD1	TRBV19	many	TRBJ2-5	CASSSQQGSQETQYF	TGTGCCAGTAGTTCCCAACAGGGGTCCCAAGAGACCCAGTACTTC
.	TRBV5-1	.	TRBJ2-1	CASRQGSYNEQFF	TGCGCCAGCAGACAGGGCTCCTACAATGAGCAGTTCTTC
.	TRBV12-3/TRBV12-4	once	TRBJ2-1	CASSQGAGSYNEQFF	TGTGCCAGCAGCCAAGGGGCGGGGTCCTACAATGAGCAGTTCTTC
TRBD1	TRBV27	.	TRBJ1-2	CASSPTGTAARYGYTF	TGTGCCAGCAGTCCGACCGGGACAGCTGCCCGCTATGGCTACACCTTC
.	TRBV30	many	TRBJ2-7	CAWTRGTHEQYF	TGTGCCTGGACCCGAGGGACCCACGAGCAGTACTTC
.	TRBV7-9	many	TRBJ2-3	CASSHVPSTDTQYF	TGTGCCAGCAGCCACGTACCTAGCACAGATACGCAGTATTTT
.	TRBV6-5	many	TRBJ2-7	CASSSPRGGYEQYF	TGTGCCAGCAGCTCCCCTAGGGGGGGCTACGAGCAGTACTTC
.	TRBV5-4	few	TRBJ2-7	CASSDDSYEQYF	TGTGCCAGCAGCGATGACTCCTACGAGCAGTACTTC
.	TRBV12-3/TRBV12-4	.	TRBJ2-1	CASRSGRTSSYNEQFF	TGTGCCAGCAGGTCTGGGCGGACAAGCTCCTACAATGAGCAGTTCTTC
.	TRBV12-3/TRBV12-4	many	TRBJ1-1	CASSFGSLKGRNTEAFF	TGTGCCAGCAGTTTTGGGAGCTTAAAGGGTCGGAACACTGAAGCTTTCTTT
.	TRBV9	.	TRBJ2-7	CASSGGGFSYEQYF	TGTGCCAGCAGCGGAGGCGGGTTTTCCTACGAGCAGTACTTC
.	TRBV29-1	many	TRBJ2-7	CSALTGGDEQYF	TGCAGCGCCCTAACCGGGGGCGACGAGCAGTACTTC
TRBD2	TRBV29-1	many	TRBJ2-4	CSVVVSGAGNIQYF	TGCAGCGTTGTGGTCAGCGGGGCCGGAAACATTCAGTACTTC
.	TRBV3-1	few	TRBJ2-7	CASSLNRDNEQYF	TGTGCCAGCAGCCTTAACAGGGACAACGAGCAGTACTTC
TRBD1	TRBV20-1	.	TRBJ1-4	CSARLPDGTGDAKLFF	TGCAGTGCTAGACTCCCGGACGGGACAGGGGACGCAAAACTGTTTTTT
.	TRBV19	many	TRBJ2-1	CASTLGGGGNEQFF	TGTGCCAGTACCCTGGGGGGAGGGGGCAATGAGCAGTTCTTC
TRBD1	TRBV7-9	.	TRBJ2-7	CASSAPSRTGGTYEQYF	TGTGCCAGCAGCGCCCCCTCTAGGACAGGGGGTACCTACGAGCAGTACTTC
TRBD1	TRBV29-1	.	TRBJ1-2	CSGGGQGRGYTF	TGCAGCGGGGGAGGACAGGGTCGCGGCTACACCTTC
.	TRBV5-5	few	TRBJ2-1	CASSLASRDIDEQFF	TGTGCCAGCAGCTTGGCCTCCCGGGACATAGATGAGCAGTTCTTC
TRBD1	TRBV4-1	few	TRBJ1-1	CASKGERTGDTEAFF	TGCGCCAGCAAAGGGGAACGAACAGGGGACACTGAAGCTTTCTTT
.	TRBV21-1	many	TRBJ1-2	CASSKADTSYGYTF	TGTGCCAGCAGCAAAGCGGACACCTCCTATGGCTACACCTTC
TRBD2	TRBV2	many	TRBJ2-7	CASSEGLAGYEQYF	TGTGCCAGCAGTGAAGGACTAGCGGGGTACGAGCAGTACTTC
TRBD2	TRBV6-6	.	TRBJ2-7	CASSYSLRGSSYEQYF	TGTGCCAGCAGTTACTCGCTGCGGGGGAGCTCCTACGAGCAGTACTTC
.	TRBV6-6	.	TRBJ1-5	CASIAVLNQPQHF	TGTGCCAGCATCGCAGTATTGAATCAGCCCCAGCATTTT
TRBD2	TRBV5-1	few	TRBJ2-7	CASRLAGDYEQYF	TGCGCCAGCAGGTTGGCGGGGGACTACGAGCAGTACTTC
TRBD2	TRBV12-3/TRBV12-4	few	TRBJ2-1	CASSLRLAGALGEQFF	TGTGCCAGCAGCCTCCGACTAGCGGGGGCCCTTGGAGAGCAGTTCTTC
.	TRBV6-1	.	TRBJ2-7	CASVQSYEQYF	TGTGCCAGCGTGCAGTCCTACGAGCAGTACTTC
TRBD1	TRBV7-9	many	TRBJ1-2	CASSDGTAGYTF	TGTGCCAGCAGCGACGGGACAGCTGGCTACACCTTC